This paragraph covers one T cell receptor (beta chain) sequence. Time point meaning: blood 2 weeks post-SBRT. As to treatment: 15 Gy SBRT to primary tumor, nephrectomy 4 weeks later. This renal cell carcinoma was of the clear cell type. Sequenced by immunoSEQ multiplex PCR; TCRdb stores in-frame clones only, minus some. The table shows about 120,000 clones, with roughly four fifths occurring only once. Germline CDR1 MNHEY, CDR2 SMNVEV (reference sequence). The CDR3 length is 14 residues. The junction had 7 bases not matched to a gene; V was cut back by 6 bases and J by 6 bases. This entry belongs to a study of radiation and T cells in renal cell carcinoma.

The sequencing used blood, collected from a patient whose treatment included radiotherapy and nephrectomy. This sequence joins TRBV27 and TRBJ1-4; TRBD1 matches at 7 bases. This clonotype was sampled from a man aged 50-59 years with renal cell carcinoma. CDR3 coding DNA: TGTGCCAGCAGCAAGGCGGGGACAGATGAAAAACTGTTTTTT. This gives the protein CASSKAGTDEKLFF.